Sequencing of this T cell receptor beta chain was carried out in a study of CD8 T cells in Susac syndrome. The ends lost 2 bases at V and 6 bases at J; junction bases unmatched: 7. Germline CDR1 is MNHNY and CDR2 is SVGAGI (reference sequence). This CDR3 contains 15 residues. Random hexamers were used to reverse transcribe roughly 0.5 to 1 ug of RNA. TCR beta CDR3 was amplified by immunoSEQ multiplex PCR. This amplification extended across 54 Vbeta and 13 Jbeta segments. TCRdb redid the calling of the immunoSEQ multiplex PCR reads with MiXCR, one entry per CDR3 protein. The sample has 150,000 or so distinct CDR3 sequences, approximately 94% seen once.

The sequence came from a human donor with multiple sclerosis. The V and J genes are TRBV6-6 and TRBJ2-7; TRBD1 matches 10 bases. Sequencing was performed on CD4+ T cells from PBMCs. This CDR3 reads CASSYPGQGIGEQYF. The CDR3 DNA reads TGTGCCAGCAGTTACCCGGGACAGGGGATTGGCGAGCAGTACTTC.